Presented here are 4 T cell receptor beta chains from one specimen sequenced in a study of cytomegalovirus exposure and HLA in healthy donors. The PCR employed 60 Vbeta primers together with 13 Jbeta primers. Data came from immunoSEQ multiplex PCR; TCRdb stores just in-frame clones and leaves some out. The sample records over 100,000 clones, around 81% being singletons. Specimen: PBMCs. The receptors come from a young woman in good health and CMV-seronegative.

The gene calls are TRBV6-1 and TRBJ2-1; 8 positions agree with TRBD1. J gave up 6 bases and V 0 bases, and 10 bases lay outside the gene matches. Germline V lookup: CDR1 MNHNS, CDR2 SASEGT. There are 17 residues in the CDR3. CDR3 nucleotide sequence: TGTGCCAGCAGTGAAGCGCGTAGGACAGGGTGGGCCAATGAGCAGTTCTTC. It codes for CASSEARRTGWANEQFF.

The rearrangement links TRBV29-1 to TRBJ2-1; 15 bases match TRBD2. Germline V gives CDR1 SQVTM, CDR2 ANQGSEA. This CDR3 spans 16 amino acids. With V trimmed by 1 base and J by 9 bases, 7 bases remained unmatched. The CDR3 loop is CSVEGGTSGRKVEQFF. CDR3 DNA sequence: TGCAGCGTTGAAGGAGGGACTAGCGGGAGGAAAGTTGAGCAGTTCTTC.

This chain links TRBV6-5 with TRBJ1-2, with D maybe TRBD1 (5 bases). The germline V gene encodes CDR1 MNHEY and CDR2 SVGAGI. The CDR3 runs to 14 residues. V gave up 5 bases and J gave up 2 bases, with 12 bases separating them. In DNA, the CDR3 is TGTGCCAGCAGTCCCTTACGGGGGAACTATGGCTACACCTTC. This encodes CASSPLRGNYGYTF.

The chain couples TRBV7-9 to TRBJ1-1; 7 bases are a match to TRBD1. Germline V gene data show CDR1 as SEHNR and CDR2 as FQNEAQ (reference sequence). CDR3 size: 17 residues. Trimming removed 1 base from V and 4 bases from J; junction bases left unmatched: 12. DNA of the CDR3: TGTGCCAGCAGCTTAGTAGGTAGGGGGCAGGTGGGCACTGAAGCTTTCTTT. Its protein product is CASSLVGRGQVGTEAFF.